One sample yielded the 11 T cell receptor beta chains listed below, sequenced in a study of shared clonotypes between healthy human individuals. Produced via immunoSEQ multiplex PCR; TCRdb's table is partial and in-frame only. The sample has some 900,000 clones; about 80% are singletons. The sequenced sample consisted of memory CD4+ T cells sorted from blood. Specified subset: CD45RA-negative fraction. Receptor source: a man aged 18 to 35 in good health.

The V and J genes are TRBV5-1 and TRBJ1-5; D gene ambiguous. Germline assignment: CDR1 SGHRS and CDR2 YFSETQ. This CDR3 has 17 amino acids. The V end lost 0 bases, the J end lost 0 bases, and 13 bases lay between the germline ends. The CDR3 DNA follows: TGCGCCAGCAGCTTGGTGGGCAGGCTCTATAGCAATCAGCCCCAGCATTTT. Its protein product is CASSLVGRLYSNQPQHF.

V gene TRBV30 combines with J gene TRBJ2-1, with 10 bases lining up with TRBD2. V was pared by 7 bases and J by 4 bases, with 4 bases of the junction left unmatched. The germline gives CDR1 GTSNPN, CDR2 SVGIG (reference sequence). This CDR3 is built from 13 residues. As DNA, the CDR3 is TGTGCCTCCCTAGCGGGGGCGTACAATGAGCAGTTCTTC. It is translated as CASLAGAYNEQFF.

The chain uses TRBV19 and TRBJ2-7, with TRBD2 matching over 7 bases. The trim removed 9 bases at V and 2 bases at J, leaving 7 bases unmatched. CDR3 length: 13 residues. Germline lookup yields CDR1 LNHDA and CDR2 SQIVND (reference sequence). Written as DNA, the CDR3 is TGTGCCAGCCTTGGGGAGGGACCCTACGAGCAGTACTTC. Protein sequence: CASLGEGPYEQYF. Complete variable domain (other parts from reference TRBV19 and TRBJ2-7): DGGITQSPKYLFRKEGQNVTLSCEQNLNHDAMYWYRQDPGQGLRLIYYSQIVNDFQKGDIAEGYSVSREKKESFPLTVTSAQKNPTAFYLCASLGEGPYEQYFGPGTRLTVT.

This clone was seen once. V and J are TRBV5-1 and TRBJ2-5; 7 bases match TRBD2. CDR3 length: 16 amino acids. V shed 4 bases, J shed 0 bases, and the junction held 9 bases outside the gene matches. Germline-derived CDR1 and CDR2 are SGHRS and YFSETQ. This chain's CDR3 is CASSRASGVYQETQYF. CDR3 nucleotides: TGCGCCAGCAGCCGCGCTAGCGGAGTGTACCAAGAGACCCAGTACTTC. The complete variable domain, with remaining parts taken from reference TRBV5-1 and TRBJ2-5, reads KAGVTQTPRYLIKTRGQQVTLSCSPISGHRSVSWYQQTPGQGLQFLFEYFSETQRNKGNFPGRFSGRQFSNSRSEMNVSTLELGDSALYLCASSRASGVYQETQYFGPGTRLLVL.

V is TRBV4-1 and J is TRBJ2-7; D may be TRBD1 (6 bases). The CDR3 runs to 12 residues. Germline CDR1 reads MGHRA; CDR2 reads YSYEKL. Trimming removed 5 bases from V and 4 bases from J, with 9 bases in between. The CDR3 reads CASSADSYEQYF. The DNA for the CDR3 is TGCGCCAGCAGCGCGGACAGTTACGAGCAGTACTTC.

The chain combines TRBV5-6 with TRBJ2-1, with D perhaps matching TRBD1 (7 bases). The CDR3 extends over 17 amino acids. From germline, CDR1 is SGHDT and CDR2 YYEEEE. V lost 6 bases to trimming and J lost 5 bases, with 24 bases between them. CDR3 DNA sequence: TGTGCCAGCAACTCCCTAGGAGGAGGGGGCGCCCACAATGAGCAGTTCTTC. Translation: CASNSLGGGGAHNEQFF.

The chain recombines TRBV28 with TRBJ1-3, with TRBD1 matching over 7 bases. J was trimmed by 8 bases and V by 3 bases; bases with no gene match: 16. The V gene's germline CDR1 is MDHEN and CDR2 SYDVKM. This CDR3 is 17 amino acids long. The CDR3: CASSFYRRDRDRHTIYF. The CDR3 coding sequence is TGTGCCAGCAGTTTCTACCGCCGAGACAGGGACCGGCACACCATATATTTT.

The chain links TRBV11-3 to TRBJ1-1; 7 bases are shared with TRBD1. The CDR3 runs 14 residues. CDR1 is SGHNT, CDR2 YENEEA, per germline. V lost 3 bases, J lost 0 bases, and 1 base stayed unmatched. The CDR3 spells CASSLDRLNTEAFF. In DNA, the CDR3 is TGTGCCAGCAGCTTGGACAGGCTGAACACTGAAGCTTTCTTT.

V is TRBV5-6 and J is TRBJ1-2, with 9 bases identical to TRBD1. After removal of 4 bases from V and 3 bases from J, the junction contained 7 bases not matched to a gene. Germline lookup yields CDR1 SGHDT and CDR2 YYEEEE. The CDR3 covers 15 residues. The CDR3 loop reads CASSPSGTGYYGYTF. In nucleotides, the CDR3 is TGTGCCAGCAGCCCAAGTGGGACAGGGTACTATGGCTACACCTTC.

DNA of the CDR3: TGTGCCAGCAGTTTAAGGGGGGTCAATAACTATGGCTACACCTTC. Protein: CASSLRGVNNYGYTF. The chain joins TRBV28 to TRBJ1-2; D perhaps matches TRBD1 (6 bases). V lost 2 bases, J lost 1 base, and 11 bases lay in between. CDR1 and CDR2 from the germline V gene are MDHEN and SYDVKM. CDR3 size: 15 residues.

This chain joins TRBV5-6 and TRBJ1-6, with TRBD1 identical over 7 bases. Germline V gene lookup returns CDR1 SGHDT and CDR2 YYEEEE. Losses at the gene ends were 4 bases for V and 6 bases for J; bases not matched to a gene: 7. CDR3 length equals 15 residues. CDR3 bases: TGTGCCAGCAGCCTGGGGGACAGCGTTAATTCACCCCTCCACTTT. Protein sequence: CASSLGDSVNSPLHF.